Sequencing of this T cell receptor beta chain was carried out in a study of T-cell reconstitution after alpha-beta-depleted transplantation in children. Study results and limitations: There were some patients whose high TCRbeta diversity at day 60 came from surviving recipient T cells and thymic progenitors. About two months after transplant, alpha-beta T cells reportedly came from several hundred expanded graft clones. T-cell counts and diversity at one year post-transplant came mainly from newly produced T cells.

Unique molecular identifiers were used in preparing the TCRbeta library. TCRdb ran MiXCR on the PCR reads and lists one entry per CDR3 protein. The sample contains about 27,000 distinct CDR3 sequences, 15% to 20% of which appear only once. Note on this clonotype: Its target is unknown.

The CDR3 totals 12 residues. V gave up 4 bases and J gave up 5 bases; unmatched junction bases: 4. Germline values: CDR1 SQVTM, CDR2 ANQGSEA. The sequence came from a male patient between 2 and 15 years old who had a stem cell transplant for acute lymphoblastic leukemia, so the T cells may come from the graft donor. The material sequenced was PBMCs, mostly from graft donor cells, taken 60 days after TCRalphabeta/CD19-depleted stem cell transplant. The chain combines TRBV29-1 with TRBJ2-7, with TRBD1 matching over 8 bases. The chain's CDR3 is CSVGTGTHEQYF. DNA for the CDR3: TGCAGCGTTGGGACAGGGACCCACGAGCAGTACTTC.